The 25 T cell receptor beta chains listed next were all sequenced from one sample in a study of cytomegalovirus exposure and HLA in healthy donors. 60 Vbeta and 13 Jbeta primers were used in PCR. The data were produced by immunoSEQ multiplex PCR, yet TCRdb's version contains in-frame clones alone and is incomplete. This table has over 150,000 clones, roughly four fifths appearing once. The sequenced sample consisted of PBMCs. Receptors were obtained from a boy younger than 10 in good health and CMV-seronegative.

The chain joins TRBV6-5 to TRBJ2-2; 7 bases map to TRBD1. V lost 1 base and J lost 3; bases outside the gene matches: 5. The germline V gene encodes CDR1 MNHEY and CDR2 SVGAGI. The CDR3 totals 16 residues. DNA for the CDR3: TGTGCCAGCAGTTACTTGACAGGGAAGGACACCGGGGAGCTGTTTTTT. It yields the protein CASSYLTGKDTGELFF.

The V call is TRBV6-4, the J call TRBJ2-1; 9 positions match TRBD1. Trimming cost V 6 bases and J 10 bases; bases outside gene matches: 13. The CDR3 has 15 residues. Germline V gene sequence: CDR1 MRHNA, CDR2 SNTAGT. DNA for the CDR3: TGTGCCAGCAGCTTAAGACAGGGGGGACTACAAGAGCAGTTCTTC. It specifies CASSLRQGGLQEQFF.

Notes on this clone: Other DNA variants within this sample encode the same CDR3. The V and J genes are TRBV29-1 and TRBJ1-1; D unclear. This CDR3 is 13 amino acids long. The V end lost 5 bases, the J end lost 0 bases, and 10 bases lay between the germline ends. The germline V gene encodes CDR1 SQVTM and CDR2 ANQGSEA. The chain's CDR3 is CSVKGVMNTEAFF. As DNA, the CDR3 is TGCAGCGTTAAAGGCGTGATGAACACTGAAGCTTTCTTT. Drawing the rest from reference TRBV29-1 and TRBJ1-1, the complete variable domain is SAVISQKPSRDICQRGTSLTIQCQVDSQVTMMFWYRQQPGQSLTLIATANQGSEATYESGFVIDKFPISRPNLTFSTLTVSNMSPEDSSIYLCSVKGVMNTEAFFGQGTRLTVV.

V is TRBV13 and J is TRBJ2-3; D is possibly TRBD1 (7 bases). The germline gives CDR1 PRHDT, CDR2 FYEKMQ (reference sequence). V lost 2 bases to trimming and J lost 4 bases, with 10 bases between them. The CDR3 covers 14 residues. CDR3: CASSLSGGSDTQYF. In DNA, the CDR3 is TGTGCCAGCAGCTTATCAGGGGGGTCAGATACGCAGTATTTT. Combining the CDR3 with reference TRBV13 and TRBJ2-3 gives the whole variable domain AAGVIQSPRHLIKEKRETATLKCYPIPRHDTVYWYQQGPGQDPQFLISFYEKMQSDKGSIPDRFSAQQFSDYHSELNMSSLELGDSALYFCASSLSGGSDTQYFGPGTRLTVL.

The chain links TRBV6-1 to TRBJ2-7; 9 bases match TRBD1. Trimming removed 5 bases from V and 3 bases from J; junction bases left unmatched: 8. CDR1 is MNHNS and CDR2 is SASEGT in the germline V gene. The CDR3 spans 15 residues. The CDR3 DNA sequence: TGTGCCAGCAGTCGCGCCCCGGGACAGGGCTACGAGCAGTACTTC. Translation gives CASSRAPGQGYEQYF.

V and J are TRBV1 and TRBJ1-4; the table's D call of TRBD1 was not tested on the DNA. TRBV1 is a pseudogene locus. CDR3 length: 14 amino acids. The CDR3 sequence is CTSGQQVPPEKLFF. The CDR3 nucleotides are TGCACCAGCGGCCAACAGGTACCTCCAGAAAAACTGTTTTTT.

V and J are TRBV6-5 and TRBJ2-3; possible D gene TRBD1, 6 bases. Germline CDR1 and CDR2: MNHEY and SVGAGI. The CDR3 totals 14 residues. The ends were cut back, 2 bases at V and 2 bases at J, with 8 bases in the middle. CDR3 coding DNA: TGTGCCAGCAGTTACGGGGGCTACACAGATACGCAGTATTTT. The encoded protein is CASSYGGYTDTQYF.

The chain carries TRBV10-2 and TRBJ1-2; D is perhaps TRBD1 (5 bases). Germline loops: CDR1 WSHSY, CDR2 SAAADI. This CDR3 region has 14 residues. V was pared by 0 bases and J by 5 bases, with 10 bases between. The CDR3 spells CASSESARVYGYTF. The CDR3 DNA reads TGCGCCAGCAGTGAGTCAGCCAGGGTTTATGGCTACACCTTC.

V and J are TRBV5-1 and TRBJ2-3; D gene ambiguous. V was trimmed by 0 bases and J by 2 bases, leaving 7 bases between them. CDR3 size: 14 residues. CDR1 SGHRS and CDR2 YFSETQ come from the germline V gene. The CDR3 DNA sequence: TGCGCCAGCAGCTTGGAGAGCCCCACAGATACGCAGTATTTT. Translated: CASSLESPTDTQYF.

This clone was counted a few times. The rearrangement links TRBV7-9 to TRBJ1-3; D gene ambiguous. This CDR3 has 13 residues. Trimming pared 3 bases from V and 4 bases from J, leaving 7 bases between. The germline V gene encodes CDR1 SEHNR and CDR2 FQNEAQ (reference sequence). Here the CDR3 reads CASSLAGGNTIYF. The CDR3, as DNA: TGTGCCAGCAGCTTGGCAGGAGGAAACACCATATATTTT.

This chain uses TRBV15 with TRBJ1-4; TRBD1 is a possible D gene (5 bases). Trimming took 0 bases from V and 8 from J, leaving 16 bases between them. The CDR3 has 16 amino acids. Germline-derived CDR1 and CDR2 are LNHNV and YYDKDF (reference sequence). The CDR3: CATSRDFGRKGEKLFF. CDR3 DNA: TGTGCCACCAGCAGAGATTTCGGGAGGAAGGGGGAAAAACTGTTTTTT.

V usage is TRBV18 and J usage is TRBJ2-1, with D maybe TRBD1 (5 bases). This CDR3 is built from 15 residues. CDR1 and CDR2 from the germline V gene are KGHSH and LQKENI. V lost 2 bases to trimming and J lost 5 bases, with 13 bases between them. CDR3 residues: CASSPSSGPDNEQFF. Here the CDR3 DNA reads TGTGCCAGCTCACCATCATCAGGGCCCGACAATGAGCAGTTCTTC.

The CDR3, as DNA: TGTGCCAGCAGCAGACAGGGGGGTTTGACCTACAATGAGCAGTTCTTC. Its translation: CASSRQGGLTYNEQFF. The rearrangement links TRBV7-9 to TRBJ2-1; 9 bases align to TRBD1. The V segment lost 5 bases and the J segment 2 bases; nucleotides outside the gene matches: 7. This CDR3 is 16 amino acids long. Germline CDR1 SEHNR, CDR2 FQNEAQ (reference sequence).

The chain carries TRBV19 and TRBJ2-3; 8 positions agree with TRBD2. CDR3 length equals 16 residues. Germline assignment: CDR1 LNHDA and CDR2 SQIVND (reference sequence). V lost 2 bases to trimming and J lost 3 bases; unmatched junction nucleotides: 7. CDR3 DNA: TGTGCCAGTAGTATATTAGCTCGGGGGGGTACAGATACGCAGTATTTT. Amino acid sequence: CASSILARGGTDTQYF.

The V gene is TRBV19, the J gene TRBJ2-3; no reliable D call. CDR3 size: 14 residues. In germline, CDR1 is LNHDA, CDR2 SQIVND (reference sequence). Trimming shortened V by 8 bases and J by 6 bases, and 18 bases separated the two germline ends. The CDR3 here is CASGQLHSFDTQYF. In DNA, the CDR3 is TGTGCCAGTGGGCAACTTCACTCATTCGATACGCAGTATTTT.

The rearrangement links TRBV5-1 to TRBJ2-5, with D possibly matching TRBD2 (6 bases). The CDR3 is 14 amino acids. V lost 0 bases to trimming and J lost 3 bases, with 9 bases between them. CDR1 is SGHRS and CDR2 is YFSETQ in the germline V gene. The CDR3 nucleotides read TGCGCCAGCAGCTTGGTGGGCGGGGAAGAGACCCAGTACTTC. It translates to CASSLVGGEETQYF. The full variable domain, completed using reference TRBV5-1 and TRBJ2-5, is KAGVTQTPRYLIKTRGQQVTLSCSPISGHRSVSWYQQTPGQGLQFLFEYFSETQRNKGNFPGRFSGRQFSNSRSEMNVSTLELGDSALYLCASSLVGGEETQYFGPGTRLLVL.

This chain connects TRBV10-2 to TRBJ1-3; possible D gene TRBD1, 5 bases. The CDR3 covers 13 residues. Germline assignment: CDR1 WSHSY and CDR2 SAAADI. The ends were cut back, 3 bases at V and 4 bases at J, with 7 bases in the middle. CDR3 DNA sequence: TGCGCCAGCAGTGACCGACAGGGAAACACCATATATTTT. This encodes CASSDRQGNTIYF.

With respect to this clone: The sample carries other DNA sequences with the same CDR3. CDR3 residues: CASSLGPGNTIYF. DNA of the CDR3: TGTGCCAGCAGCTTAGGGCCGGGAAACACCATATATTTT. V usage is TRBV7-2 and J usage is TRBJ1-3; the D is unclear. The CDR3 spans 13 residues. The V gene lost 1 base and the J gene lost 4 bases, with 5 bases spanning the gap. CDR1 SGHTA and CDR2 FQGNSA come from the germline V gene.

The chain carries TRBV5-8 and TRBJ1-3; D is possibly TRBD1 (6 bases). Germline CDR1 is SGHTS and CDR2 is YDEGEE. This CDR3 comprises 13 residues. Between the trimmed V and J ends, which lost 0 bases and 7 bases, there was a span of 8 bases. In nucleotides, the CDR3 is TGTGCCAGCAGCTTGGATAGGGGGAACACCATATATTTT. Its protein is CASSLDRGNTIYF.

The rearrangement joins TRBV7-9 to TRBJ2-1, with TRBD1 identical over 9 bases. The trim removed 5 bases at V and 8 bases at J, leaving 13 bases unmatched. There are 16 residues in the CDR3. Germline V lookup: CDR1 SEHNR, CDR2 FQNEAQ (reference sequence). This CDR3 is CASSPPRGQGWDEQFF. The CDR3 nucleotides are TGTGCCAGCAGCCCCCCTAGGGGACAGGGATGGGATGAGCAGTTCTTC.

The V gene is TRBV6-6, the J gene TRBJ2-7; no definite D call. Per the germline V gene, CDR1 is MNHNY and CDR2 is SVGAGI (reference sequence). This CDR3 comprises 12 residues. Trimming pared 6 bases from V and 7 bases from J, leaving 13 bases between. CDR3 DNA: TGTGCCAGCAGGTACGGCGGTGATGAGCAGTACTTC. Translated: CASRYGGDEQYF.

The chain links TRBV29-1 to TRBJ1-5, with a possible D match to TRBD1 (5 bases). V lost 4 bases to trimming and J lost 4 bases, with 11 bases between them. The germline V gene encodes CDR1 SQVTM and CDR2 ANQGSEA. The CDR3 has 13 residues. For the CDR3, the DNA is TGCAGCGTTGTTACAGGTTTTAATCAGCCCCAGCATTTT. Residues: CSVVTGFNQPQHF.

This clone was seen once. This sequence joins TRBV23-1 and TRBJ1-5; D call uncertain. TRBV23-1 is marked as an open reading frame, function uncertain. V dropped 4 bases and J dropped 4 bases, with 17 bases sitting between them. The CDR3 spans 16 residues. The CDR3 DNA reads TGCGCCAGCAGTCCTCCTGCCGAAGAGGGTAATCAGCCCCAGCATTTT. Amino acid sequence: CASSPPAEEGNQPQHF.

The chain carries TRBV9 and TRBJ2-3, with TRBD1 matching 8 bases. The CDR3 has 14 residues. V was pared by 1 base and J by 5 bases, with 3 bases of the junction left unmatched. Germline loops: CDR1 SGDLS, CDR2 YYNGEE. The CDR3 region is CASSVQGAKDTQYF. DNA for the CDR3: TGTGCCAGCAGCGTACAGGGGGCGAAAGATACGCAGTATTTT.

The CDR3 loop is CASMVVGANTEAFF. The CDR3 bases are TGTGCCAGTATGGTTGTGGGGGCGAACACTGAAGCTTTCTTT. This chain links TRBV19 with TRBJ1-1; perhaps TRBD1 as D (6 bases). V gave up 7 bases and J gave up 1 base, with 13 bases separating them. The germline V gene encodes CDR1 LNHDA and CDR2 SQIVND (reference sequence). This CDR3 is built from 14 residues.